The entry below describes one T cell receptor (beta chain). The data derive from a study of cytomegalovirus exposure and HLA in healthy donors. Germline assignment: CDR1 SGHNT and CDR2 YYREEE (reference sequence). V dropped 4 bases and J dropped 6; count of bases not matched to a gene: 6. The CDR3 length is 14 residues. With 60 Vbeta and 13 Jbeta primers, the PCR was carried out. Generated by immunoSEQ multiplex PCR, the TCRdb table keeps only in-frame clones and is missing some. The table has 120,000 to 150,000 clones, 82% seen once. The source is a male donor in good health and CMV-seronegative. The chain joins TRBV5-4 to TRBJ2-7, with TRBD1 matching over 11 bases. The sample comprised PBMCs. In DNA, the CDR3 is TGTGCCAGCAGCACACCGGACAGGGGGCGCGAGCAGTACTTC. Its translation: CASSTPDRGREQYF.